The rows below give T cell receptor beta chains drawn from one sample of a study of shared clonotypes between healthy human individuals. TCRdb's copy holds only in-frame clones and misses some; the assay was immunoSEQ multiplex PCR. This sample has 600,000 or so clones, with 95% to 98% found just once. The sample was naive CD8+ T cells sorted from blood. The receptors were sampled from a man aged 30 to 39 in good health. CDR3s leave out the opening cysteine and the closing phenylalanine or tryptophan. The D gene is left open where the match is weak.

>TRBD2|TRBV7-9
ASSPGTSGNRELF
>-|TRBV29-1
SVEDRLGEQF
>-|TRBV7-9
ARGPASDNEQF
>-|TRBV5-1
ASSRTTQNSYEQY
>-|TRBV6-1
ASSEGYTDTQY
>-|TRBV5-6
ASSLDIYNEQF
>TRBD2|TRBV7-9
ASSLTSGGLSYEQY
>-|TRBV27
ASSSRPNYGYT
>TRBD2|TRBV11-3
ASSSGTSGVNEQF
>TRBD1|TRBV29-1
SAQTGESAEAF
>-|TRBV5-4
ASSDSSGNTIY
>-|TRBV9
ASSVARAGSYEQY
>-|TRBV2
ASNLFGTPSYEQY
>-|TRBV6-6
ASSYGGPASYEQY
>-|TRBV11-2
ASNGLSYEQY
>-|TRBV4-1
ASSHTGPGDQPQH
>-|TRBV27
ASSFWGGFNQPQH
>-|TRBV7-9
ASSPGPPWAEQF
>TRBD2|TRBV5-1
ASSLFPRRGSIDEQF
>-|TRBV30
AWSVRYNEQF